What follows is one T cell receptor beta chain and its context. The table came from immunoSEQ multiplex PCR; TCRdb's copy has only in-frame clones and leaves some out. There are 25,000 to 30,000 clones in the sample; approximately 80% occur only once, and 3% to 3.5% lies in the top ten. The CDR3 totals 16 residues. V was pared by 4 bases and J by 1 base, with 9 bases of the junction left unmatched. Looked up from germline, CDR1 is SGHVT and CDR2 is SQSDAQ. Time point noted: peripheral blood 6 weeks after treatment start. This entry belongs to a study of PD-L1 blockade in urothelial cancer. This chain links TRBV7-4 with TRBJ2-7; TRBD2 matches at 8 bases. The clonotype comes from a man between 65 and 85 years old with urothelial cancer. This sample comprised PBMCs, obtained around atezolizumab (anti-PD-L1) treatment. CDR3 in DNA: TGTGCCAGCAGCTCACAACGGGGGGGAGGTTCCTACGAGCAGTACTTC. It is translated as CASSSQRGGGSYEQYF.